The source of this T cell receptor beta chain is a study of patients and donors after allogeneic stem cell transplantation. TCRdb independently ran MiXCR on the RT-PCR reads; one entry per CDR3 protein. Among about a million distinct CDR3 sequences listed, roughly 17% were seen once. This clonotype was counted only a few times. This TCR was recovered from a human donor who was either an allogeneic HSCT recipient or a stem cell or donor lymphocyte infusion donor (not recorded which). It is not recorded whose cells these are; they may come from a transplant donor. The source material was blood, either unsorted or a sorted T cell fraction (not recorded which).

This CDR3 is CSAGSEVGNEQYF. The CDR3 DNA is TGCAGTGCCGGGAGTGAGGTTGGGAACGAGCAGTACTTC. The V call is TRBV20-1, the J call TRBJ2-7, with D perhaps matching TRBD2 (6 bases). This CDR3 spans 13 amino acids. Germline V gene lookup returns CDR1 DFQATT and CDR2 SNEGSKA (reference sequence). Trimming removed 6 bases at V and 5 bases at J, with 17 bases between.